This is a list of T cell receptor beta chains from one sample in a study of cytomegalovirus exposure and HLA in healthy donors. Using immunoSEQ multiplex PCR, the repertoire was profiled, and TCRdb retains in-frame clones only, with some absent. This table lists 150,000 to 250,000 clones. The specimen sequenced was PBMCs. The receptors here all came from a boy aged 5 to 17 in good health and CMV-seronegative. CDR3s include the opening cysteine and the closing phenylalanine or tryptophan. Fields, in order: V gene, J gene, D gene, CDR3 DNA, CDR3 protein. D genes are given only for firm matches.

V: TRBV11-2; J: TRBJ2-1; D: TRBD2; DNA: TGTGCCAGCAGCTCCCCGTTCCTAGCGGCCGGATACAATGAGCAGTTCTTC; CDR3: CASSSPFLAAGYNEQFF
V: TRBV6-5; J: TRBJ2-5; D: .; DNA: TGTGCCAGCGGTCGGGAGACCCAGTACTTC; CDR3: CASGRETQYF
V: TRBV28; J: TRBJ1-5; D: .; DNA: TGTGCCAGCAGTTTTAAACAGGGTGGATATCAGCCCCAGCATTTT; CDR3: CASSFKQGGYQPQHF
V: TRBV18; J: TRBJ1-2; D: .; DNA: TGTGCCAGCTCACCTGTCGATGAGTATGGCTACACCTTC; CDR3: CASSPVDEYGYTF
V: TRBV18; J: TRBJ2-5; D: TRBD2; DNA: TGTGCCAGCTCGCCGGGACTAGGGCTTGGGACCCAGTACTTC; CDR3: CASSPGLGLGTQYF
V: TRBV7-9; J: TRBJ2-7; D: TRBD2; DNA: TGTGCCAGCAGCTTTGCGGGGGGCTCCTACGAGCAGTACTTC; CDR3: CASSFAGGSYEQYF
V: TRBV2; J: TRBJ2-7; D: .; DNA: TGTGCCAGCGACCCGGGAAGCGAGCAGTACTTC; CDR3: CASDPGSEQYF
V: TRBV7-9; J: TRBJ2-7; D: TRBD1; DNA: TGTGCCAGCAGCTCCCAGAGGGGACAGGGGTCCTACGAGCAGTACTTC; CDR3: CASSSQRGQGSYEQYF
V: TRBV11-1; J: TRBJ2-7; D: .; DNA: TGTGCCAGCAGCTTAGCCCTTTTAGGGGGCGAGCAGTACTTC; CDR3: CASSLALLGGEQYF
V: TRBV6-5; J: TRBJ1-2; D: TRBD1; DNA: TGTGCCAGCAACGGACAGGGGGCCCTATATGGCTACACCTTC; CDR3: CASNGQGALYGYTF
V: TRBV5-1; J: TRBJ2-7; D: TRBD2; DNA: TGCGCCAGCAGCGCGTTCTTCACTAGCGGGGGGGCTGGGGGCTACGAGCAGTACTTC; CDR3: CASSAFFTSGGAGGYEQYF
V: TRBV15; J: TRBJ1-1; D: .; DNA: TGTGCCACCAGCAGAGATCGGTATATGGGGGGGTTTGAAGCTTTCTTT; CDR3: CATSRDRYMGGFEAFF
V: TRBV2; J: TRBJ2-3; D: .; DNA: TGTGCCACCATCCCCAAGCGGTCTAGCACAGATACGCAGTATTTT; CDR3: CATIPKRSSTDTQYF
V: TRBV30; J: TRBJ1-2; D: .; DNA: TGTGCCTGGAGTGCGCACAGGGACTATGGCTACACCTTC; CDR3: CAWSAHRDYGYTF
V: TRBV5-1; J: TRBJ2-7; D: TRBD1; DNA: TGCGCCAGCAGCTTCGGGACAGGGGGCCTCGAGCAGTACTTC; CDR3: CASSFGTGGLEQYF
V: TRBV4-2; J: TRBJ2-1; D: TRBD2; DNA: TGTGCCAGCAGCCAGAAATCCGGGACTAGCTGGCAGTTCTTC; CDR3: CASSQKSGTSWQFF
V: TRBV6-1; J: TRBJ2-1; D: TRBD2; DNA: TGTGCCAGCTCTCGGGGGGGCTCCTACAATGAGCAGTTCTTC; CDR3: CASSRGGSYNEQFF
V: TRBV28; J: TRBJ2-7; D: TRBD1; DNA: TGTGCCAGCAGTCAGGACAGGCCGTACGAGCAGTACTTC; CDR3: CASSQDRPYEQYF
V: TRBV27; J: TRBJ2-7; D: TRBD2; DNA: TGTGCCAGCAGACTTACGGGGGGGATATCCTACGAGCAGTACTTC; CDR3: CASRLTGGISYEQYF
V: TRBV4-1; J: TRBJ2-7; D: TRBD2; DNA: TGCGCCAGTAGCCAGTCGTGGGGACTATACGAGCAGTACTTC; CDR3: CASSQSWGLYEQYF
V: TRBV7-2; J: TRBJ2-1; D: TRBD2; DNA: TGTGCCAGCAGCCCGCGAAGCCCTAGCGGAGGCTCCTACAATGAGCAGTTCTTC; CDR3: CASSPRSPSGGSYNEQFF
V: TRBV7-9; J: TRBJ2-5; D: .; DNA: TGTGCCAGCAGCCCCCCTAGTCGGGAGACCCAGTACTTC; CDR3: CASSPPSRETQYF
V: TRBV19; J: TRBJ1-5; D: .; DNA: TGTGCCAGTAGTGGACAAAGGGTCTCTAGGAATCAGCCCCAGCATTTT; CDR3: CASSGQRVSRNQPQHF
V: TRBV6-1; J: TRBJ1-2; D: TRBD1; DNA: TGTGCCAGCAGTGAAGACAGGGGAAGGGGCTACACCTTC; CDR3: CASSEDRGRGYTF
V: TRBV19; J: TRBJ2-7; D: TRBD1; DNA: TGTGCCAGTAGTTCCCGCGTGGGACAGTTGTACGAGCAGTACTTC; CDR3: CASSSRVGQLYEQYF
V: TRBV7-9; J: TRBJ1-2; D: TRBD1; DNA: TGTGCCAGCAGCCCGAATTCAGGGGGGTCCCGCTACACCTTC; CDR3: CASSPNSGGSRYTF
V: TRBV10-3; J: TRBJ2-7; D: .; DNA: TGTGCCATCAGTGATACCGGGACGGGAGTCCCCTACGAGCAGTACTTC; CDR3: CAISDTGTGVPYEQYF
V: TRBV6-5; J: TRBJ1-6; D: TRBD1; DNA: TGTGCCAGCAGTTACGGACAGGGGGAGGGTTCACCCCTCCACTTT; CDR3: CASSYGQGEGSPLHF
V: TRBV13; J: TRBJ2-7; D: TRBD1; DNA: TGTGCCAGCAGCGGCACCGGGACAGTCTCCTACGAGCAGTACTTC; CDR3: CASSGTGTVSYEQYF
V: TRBV4-1; J: TRBJ1-2; D: TRBD1; DNA: TGCGCCAGCAGCCAAGAGAGCTGGACAGGGACTAACTATGGCTACACCTTC; CDR3: CASSQESWTGTNYGYTF
V: TRBV19; J: TRBJ2-6; D: TRBD1; DNA: TGTGCCAGTAGTCCGAACAGGGGCTCTGGGGCCAACGTCCTGACTTTC; CDR3: CASSPNRGSGANVLTF